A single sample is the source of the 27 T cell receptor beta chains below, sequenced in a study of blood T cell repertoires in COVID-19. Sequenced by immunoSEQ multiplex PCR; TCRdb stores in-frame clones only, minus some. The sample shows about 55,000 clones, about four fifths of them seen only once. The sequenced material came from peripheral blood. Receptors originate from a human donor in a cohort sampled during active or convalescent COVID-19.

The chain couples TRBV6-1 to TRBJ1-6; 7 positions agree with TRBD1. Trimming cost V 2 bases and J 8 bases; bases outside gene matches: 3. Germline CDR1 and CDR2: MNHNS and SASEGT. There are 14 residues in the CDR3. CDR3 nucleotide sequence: TGTGCCAGCAGTGAAAGGACAGGTTATTCACCCCTCCACTTT. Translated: CASSERTGYSPLHF.

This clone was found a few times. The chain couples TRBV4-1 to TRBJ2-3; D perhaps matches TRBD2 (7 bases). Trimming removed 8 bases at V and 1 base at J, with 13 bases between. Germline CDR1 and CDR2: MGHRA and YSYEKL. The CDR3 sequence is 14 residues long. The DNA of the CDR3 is TGCGCCAGCTACGGGGGGCCTCGCACAGATACGCAGTATTTT. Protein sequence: CASYGGPRTDTQYF.

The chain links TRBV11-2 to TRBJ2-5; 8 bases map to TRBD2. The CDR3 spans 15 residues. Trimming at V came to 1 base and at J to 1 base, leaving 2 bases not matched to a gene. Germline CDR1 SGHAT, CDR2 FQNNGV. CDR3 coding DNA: TGTGCCAGCAGCTTAGTTAGCGGGGCCCAAGAGACCCAGTACTTC. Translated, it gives CASSLVSGAQETQYF.

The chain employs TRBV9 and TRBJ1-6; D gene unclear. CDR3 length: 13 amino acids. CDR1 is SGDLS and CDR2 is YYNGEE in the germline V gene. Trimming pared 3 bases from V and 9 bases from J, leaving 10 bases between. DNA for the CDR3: TGTGCCAGCAGCGGTAGGCCGGGTTCACCCCTCCACTTT. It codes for CASSGRPGSPLHF.

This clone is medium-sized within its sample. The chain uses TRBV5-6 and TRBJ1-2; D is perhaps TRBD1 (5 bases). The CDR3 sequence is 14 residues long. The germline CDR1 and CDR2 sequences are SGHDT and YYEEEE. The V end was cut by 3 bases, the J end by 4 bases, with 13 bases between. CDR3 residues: CASSWRDQFYGYTF. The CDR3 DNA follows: TGTGCCAGCAGCTGGCGGGACCAATTCTATGGCTACACCTTC.

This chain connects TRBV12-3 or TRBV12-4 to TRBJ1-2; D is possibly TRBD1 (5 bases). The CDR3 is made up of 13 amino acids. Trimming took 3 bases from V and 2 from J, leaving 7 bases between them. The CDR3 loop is CASSFTGNYGYTF. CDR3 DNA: TGTGCCAGCAGTTTCACAGGAAACTATGGCTACACCTTC.

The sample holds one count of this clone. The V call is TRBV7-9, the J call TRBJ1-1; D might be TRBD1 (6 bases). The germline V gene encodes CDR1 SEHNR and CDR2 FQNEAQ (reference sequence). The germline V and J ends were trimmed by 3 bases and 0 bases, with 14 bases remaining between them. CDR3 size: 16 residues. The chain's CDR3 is CASSFTLRTVNTEAFF. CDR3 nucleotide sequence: TGTGCCAGCAGCTTTACCCTCAGGACAGTGAACACTGAAGCTTTCTTT. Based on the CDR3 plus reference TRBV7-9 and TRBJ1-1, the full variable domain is DTGVSQNPRHKITKRGQNVTFRCDPISEHNRLYWYRQTLGQGPEFLTYFQNEAQLEKSRLLSDRFSAERPKGSFSTLEIQRTEQGDSAMYLCASSFTLRTVNTEAFFGQGTRLTVV.

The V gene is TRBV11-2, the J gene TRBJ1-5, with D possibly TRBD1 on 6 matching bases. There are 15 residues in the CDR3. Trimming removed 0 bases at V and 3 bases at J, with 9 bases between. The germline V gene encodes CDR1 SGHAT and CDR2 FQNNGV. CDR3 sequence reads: CASSLEQGANQPQHF. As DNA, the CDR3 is TGTGCCAGCAGCTTAGAACAGGGAGCCAATCAGCCCCAGCATTTT.

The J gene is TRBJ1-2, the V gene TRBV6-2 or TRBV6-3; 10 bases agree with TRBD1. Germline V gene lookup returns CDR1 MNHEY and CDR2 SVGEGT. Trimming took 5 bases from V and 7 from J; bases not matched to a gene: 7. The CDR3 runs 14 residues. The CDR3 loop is CASSTAGQGFGYTF. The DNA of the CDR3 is TGTGCCAGCAGTACAGCGGGACAGGGGTTTGGCTACACCTTC.

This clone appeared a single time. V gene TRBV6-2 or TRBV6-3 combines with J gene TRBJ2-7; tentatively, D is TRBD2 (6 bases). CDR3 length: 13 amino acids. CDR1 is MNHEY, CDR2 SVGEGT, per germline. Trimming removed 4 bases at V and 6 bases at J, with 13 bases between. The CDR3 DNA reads TGTGCCAGCAGTTCCGCGCGGAGGGGCGAGCAGTACTTC. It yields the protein CASSSARRGEQYF.

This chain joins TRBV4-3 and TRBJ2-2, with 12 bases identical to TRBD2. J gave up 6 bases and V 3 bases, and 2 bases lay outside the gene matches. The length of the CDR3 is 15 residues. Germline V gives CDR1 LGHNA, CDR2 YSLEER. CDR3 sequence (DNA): TGCGCCAGCAGCCAGACTAGCGGGGGTCCCGGGGAGCTGTTTTTT. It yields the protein CASSQTSGGPGELFF.

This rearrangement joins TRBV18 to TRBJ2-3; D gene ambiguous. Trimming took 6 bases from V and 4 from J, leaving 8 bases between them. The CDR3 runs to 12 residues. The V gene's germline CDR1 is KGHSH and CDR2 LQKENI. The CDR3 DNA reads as TGTGCCAGCTCCCGAGAGGCAGATACGCAGTATTTT. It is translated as CASSREADTQYF. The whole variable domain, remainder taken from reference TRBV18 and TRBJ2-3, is NAGVMQNPRHLVRRRGQEARLRCSPMKGHSHVYWYRQLPEEGLKFMVYLQKENIIDESGMPKERFSAEFPKEGPSILRIQQVVRGDSAAYFCASSREADTQYFGPGTRLTVL.

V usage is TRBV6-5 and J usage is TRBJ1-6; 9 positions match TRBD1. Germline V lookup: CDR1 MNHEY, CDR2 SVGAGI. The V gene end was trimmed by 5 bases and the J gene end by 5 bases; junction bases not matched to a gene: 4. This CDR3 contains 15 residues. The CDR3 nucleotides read TGTGCCAGCAGTATAGGGACAGGGAATAATTCACCCCTCCACTTT. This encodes CASSIGTGNNSPLHF.

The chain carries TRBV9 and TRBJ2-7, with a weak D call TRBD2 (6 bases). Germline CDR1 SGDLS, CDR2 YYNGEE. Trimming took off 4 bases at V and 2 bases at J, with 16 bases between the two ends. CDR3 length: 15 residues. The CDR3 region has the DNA TGTGCCAGCAGCAGGGACGGACTAAGAGCCTACGAGCAGTACTTC. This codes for CASSRDGLRAYEQYF. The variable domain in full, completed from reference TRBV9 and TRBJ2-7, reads DSGVTQTPKHLITATGQRVTLRCSPRSGDLSVYWYQQSLDQGLQFLIQYYNGEERAKGNILERFSAQQFPDLHSELNLSSLELGDSALYFCASSRDGLRAYEQYFGPGTRLTVT.

CDR3 in DNA: TGTGCCAGTAGTATCGGGACAGGGGGCTTGGAATCACCCCTCCACTTT. Its protein product is CASSIGTGGLESPLHF. The chain combines TRBV19 with TRBJ1-6; the match to TRBD1 covers 12 bases. From germline, CDR1 is LNHDA and CDR2 SQIVND (reference sequence). The CDR3 extends over 16 amino acids. V shed 3 bases and J 10 bases; nucleotides not matched to a gene: 7.

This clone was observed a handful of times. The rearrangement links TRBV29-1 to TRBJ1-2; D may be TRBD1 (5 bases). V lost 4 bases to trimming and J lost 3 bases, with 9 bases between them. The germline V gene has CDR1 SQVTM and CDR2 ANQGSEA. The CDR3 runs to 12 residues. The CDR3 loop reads CSVAGGDYGYTF. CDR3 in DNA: TGCAGCGTTGCCGGAGGGGACTATGGCTACACCTTC.

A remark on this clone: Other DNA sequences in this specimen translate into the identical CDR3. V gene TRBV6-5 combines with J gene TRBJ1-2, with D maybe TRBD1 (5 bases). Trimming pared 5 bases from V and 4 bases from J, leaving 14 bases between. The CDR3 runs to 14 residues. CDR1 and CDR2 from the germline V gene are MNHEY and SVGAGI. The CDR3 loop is CASSTGGRLYGYTF. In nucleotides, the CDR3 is TGTGCCAGCAGTACCGGGGGACGGCTCTATGGCTACACCTTC.

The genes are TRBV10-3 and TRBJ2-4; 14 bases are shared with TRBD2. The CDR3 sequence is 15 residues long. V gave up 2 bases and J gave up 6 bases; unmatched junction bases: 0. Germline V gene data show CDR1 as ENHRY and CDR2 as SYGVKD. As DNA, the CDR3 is TGTGCCATCAGTGAGGGGACTAGCGGGGGAAACATTCAGTACTTC. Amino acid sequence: CAISEGTSGGNIQYF.

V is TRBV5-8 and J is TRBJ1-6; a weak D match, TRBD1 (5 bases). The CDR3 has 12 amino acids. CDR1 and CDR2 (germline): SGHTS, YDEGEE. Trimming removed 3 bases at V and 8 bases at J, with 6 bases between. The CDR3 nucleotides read TGTGCCAGCAGCTCAGGGTATTCACCCCTCCACTTT. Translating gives CASSSGYSPLHF.

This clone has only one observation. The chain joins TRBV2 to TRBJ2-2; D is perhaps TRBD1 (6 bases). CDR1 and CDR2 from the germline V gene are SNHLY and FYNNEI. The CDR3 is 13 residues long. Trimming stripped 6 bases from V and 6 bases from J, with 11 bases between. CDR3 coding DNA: TGTGCCAGCAGGGCAGGGGCCGCCGGGGAGCTGTTTTTT. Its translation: CASRAGAAGELFF. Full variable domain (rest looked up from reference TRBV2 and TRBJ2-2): EPEVTQTPSHQVTQMGQEVILRCVPISNHLYFYWYRQILGQKVEFLVSFYNNEISEKSEIFDDQFSVERPDGSNFTLKIRSTKLEDSAMYFCASRAGAAGELFFGEGSRLTVL.

In nucleotides, the CDR3 is TGTGCCAGCAGTTACTCCGGACAGGGGATTGAAGAGACCCAGTACTTC. Protein: CASSYSGQGIEETQYF. V is TRBV6-5 and J is TRBJ2-5, with TRBD1 identical over 9 bases. From germline, CDR1 is MNHEY and CDR2 SVGAGI. V was pared by 0 bases and J by 3 bases, with 5 bases of the junction left unmatched. The CDR3 totals 16 residues.

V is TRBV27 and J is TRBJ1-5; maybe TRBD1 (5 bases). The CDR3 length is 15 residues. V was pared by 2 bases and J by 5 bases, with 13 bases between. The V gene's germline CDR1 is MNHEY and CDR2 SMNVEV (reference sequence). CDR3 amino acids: CASSLIPGLHQPQHF. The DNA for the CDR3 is TGTGCCAGCAGTTTAATCCCAGGGTTGCATCAGCCCCAGCATTTT.

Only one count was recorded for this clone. DNA of the CDR3: TGTGCCAGCAGCTTGGCCCTCTCTGGAAACACCATATATTTT. Translation: CASSLALSGNTIYF. The J gene is TRBJ1-3, the V gene TRBV5-6; no firm D call. This CDR3 is built from 14 residues. V was trimmed by 0 bases and J by 0 bases, leaving 4 bases between them. Germline loops: CDR1 SGHDT, CDR2 YYEEEE.

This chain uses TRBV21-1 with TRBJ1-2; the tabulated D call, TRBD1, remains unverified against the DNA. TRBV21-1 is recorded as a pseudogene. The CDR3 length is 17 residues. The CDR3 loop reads CASSKETGAAGYYGYTF. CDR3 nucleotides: TGTGCCAGCAGCAAAGAGACAGGGGCGGCAGGATACTATGGCTACACCTTC.

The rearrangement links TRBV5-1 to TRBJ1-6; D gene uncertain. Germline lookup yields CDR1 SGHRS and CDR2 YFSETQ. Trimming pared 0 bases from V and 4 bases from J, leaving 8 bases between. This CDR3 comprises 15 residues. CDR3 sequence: CASSLAPGYNSPLHF. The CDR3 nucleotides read TGCGCCAGCAGCTTGGCCCCGGGTTATAATTCACCCCTCCACTTT. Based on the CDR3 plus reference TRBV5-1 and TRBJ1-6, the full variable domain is KAGVTQTPRYLIKTRGQQVTLSCSPISGHRSVSWYQQTPGQGLQFLFEYFSETQRNKGNFPGRFSGRQFSNSRSEMNVSTLELGDSALYLCASSLAPGYNSPLHFGNGTRLTVT.

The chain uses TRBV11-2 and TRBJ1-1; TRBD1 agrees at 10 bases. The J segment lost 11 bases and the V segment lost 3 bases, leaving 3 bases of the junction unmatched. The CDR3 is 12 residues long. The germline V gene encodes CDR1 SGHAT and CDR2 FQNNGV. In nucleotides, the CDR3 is TGTGCCAGCAGCTTGGACAGGGGGGGTGCTTTCTTT. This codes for CASSLDRGGAFF.

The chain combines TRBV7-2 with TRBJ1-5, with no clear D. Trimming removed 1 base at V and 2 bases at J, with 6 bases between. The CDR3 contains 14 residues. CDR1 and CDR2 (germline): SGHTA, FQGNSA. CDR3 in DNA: TGTGCCAGCAGCTTAGGGCAGGGCAATCAGCCCCAGCATTTT. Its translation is CASSLGQGNQPQHF.